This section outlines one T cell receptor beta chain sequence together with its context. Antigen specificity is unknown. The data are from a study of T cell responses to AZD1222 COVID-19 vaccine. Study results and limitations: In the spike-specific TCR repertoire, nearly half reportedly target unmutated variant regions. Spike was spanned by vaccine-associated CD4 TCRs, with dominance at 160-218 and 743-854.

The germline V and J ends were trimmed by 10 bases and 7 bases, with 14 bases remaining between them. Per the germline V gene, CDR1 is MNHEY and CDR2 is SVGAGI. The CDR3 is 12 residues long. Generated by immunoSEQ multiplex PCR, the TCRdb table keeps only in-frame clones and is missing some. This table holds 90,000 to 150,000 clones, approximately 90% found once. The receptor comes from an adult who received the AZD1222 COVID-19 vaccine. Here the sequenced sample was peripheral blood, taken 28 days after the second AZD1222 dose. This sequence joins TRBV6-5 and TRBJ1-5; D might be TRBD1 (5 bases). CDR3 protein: CATGHLGQPQHF. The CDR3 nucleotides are TGTGCCACCGGACACCTTGGACAGCCCCAGCATTTT.